These T cell receptor beta chains were read from a single sample in a study of T cells in Graves' hyperthyroidism and ophthalmopathy. A single record per CDR3 protein comes from TCRdb applying MiXCR to the multiplex PCR reads. The sample gives more than 350,000 distinct CDR3 sequences, about 15% of which show up once; about 30% is in the top ten. Sequenced material: blood. All receptors derive from a woman aged 30 to 39 with Graves' hyperthyroidism. The CDR3 runs from the conserved cysteine through the conserved F or W.

V	J	CDR3
TRBV20-1	TRBJ1-6	CSARTGYNSPLHF
TRBV18	TRBJ1-3	CASSPPAVYFVAGNTIYF
TRBV20-1	TRBJ1-2	CSARAAGGLDGYTF
TRBV30	TRBJ2-1	CAWSVLGGIYNEQFF
TRBV24-1	TRBJ1-2	CATSDFGTNYGYTF
TRBV28	TRBJ2-5	CASSFRGRVRETQYF
TRBV13	TRBJ2-7	CASSTLDGGPLYEQYF
TRBV7-8	TRBJ2-6	CASSVRGAGSGANVLTF
TRBV7-2	TRBJ2-1	CASSSIAGGLDEQFF
TRBV20-1	TRBJ1-1	CSASRQQRVNTEAFF
TRBV19	TRBJ2-7	CASSTTGLAGGNSYEQYF
TRBV5-1	TRBJ2-7	CASSRNRDSSYEQYF
TRBV6-1	TRBJ2-5	CASSGFISGSKTQYF
TRBV5-6	TRBJ1-1	CASTSRRGTEAFF
TRBV7-2	TRBJ2-3	CASSPGLAGTSYRTDTQYF
TRBV11-1	TRBJ2-1	CASSFLRGSSYNEQFF
TRBV5-1	TRBJ1-3	CASSPTPGSSGNTIYF
TRBV27	TRBJ2-6	CASSLRRQGFGANVLTF
TRBV6-2/TRBV6-3	TRBJ2-7	CASTDRGTGTYEQYF
TRBV7-8	TRBJ2-1	CASSFRIEAGGPNEQFF
TRBV12-3/TRBV12-4	TRBJ2-2	CASSLGRGGTGELFF
TRBV7-8	TRBJ2-2	CASSLEGAGVPTGELFF
TRBV19	TRBJ2-7	CATSYGYEQYF
TRBV6-1	TRBJ2-7	CASCWTGGLSYEQYF
TRBV6-2/TRBV6-3	TRBJ2-7	CASSYLLAGSSYEQYF
TRBV29-1	TRBJ2-5	CSVEQGAKETQYF
TRBV30	TRBJ2-5	CAWKATQETQYF
TRBV7-4	TRBJ2-7	CASSPDPAQGLNYEQYF
TRBV20-1	TRBJ1-6	CSARDGGQGNNSPLHF
TRBV7-3	TRBJ2-6	CASSLSSSAGGHSGANVLTF
TRBV9	TRBJ2-3	CASSVDKGRSTDTQYF
TRBV12-3/TRBV12-4	TRBJ1-5	CASNNNGQPQHF
TRBV20-1	TRBJ2-2	CSATPLAGNTGELFF
TRBV9	TRBJ1-1	CASTKTVGLLTEAFF
TRBV12-3/TRBV12-4	TRBJ2-2	CTSSLDFTSGELFF
TRBV29-1	TRBJ2-1	CSAEGVAGGHNEQFF
TRBV5-1	TRBJ1-4	CASSTGQGINEKLFF
TRBV28	TRBJ1-1	CASRSPGENTEAFF
TRBV5-1	TRBJ2-1	CASIEGHEQFF
TRBV20-1	TRBJ2-1	CSARAGQYNEQFF
TRBV7-6	TRBJ2-1	CASSLMKYNEQFF
TRBV2	TRBJ2-7	CASSIGPSGSYEQYF
TRBV11-1	TRBJ2-3	CASSVTSASTDTQYF
TRBV12-3/TRBV12-4	TRBJ1-1	CASSFGGTTEAFF
TRBV2	TRBJ1-1	CASSRDEVNTEAFF
TRBV13	.	CASSEGLGTDTQHF
TRBV4-1	TRBJ1-5	CASSDNNRGSSLQPQHF
TRBV7-9	TRBJ2-6	CASSFWGRLTSGANVLTF
TRBV15	TRBJ2-1	CATSRGYSASSYNEQFF
TRBV2	TRBJ1-1	CASSQTGGAGGTEAFF
TRBV28	TRBJ1-5	CASSLVRDQPQHF
TRBV6-1	TRBJ1-6	CASKSDRYNSPLHF
TRBV6-1	TRBJ2-5	CAGSGTRVETQYF
TRBV30	TRBJ2-1	CAWSAVDEQFF
TRBV5-1	TRBJ1-4	CASSFIPDSNEKLFF
TRBV27	TRBJ1-4	CASSLFGRFNEKLFF
TRBV5-1	TRBJ2-1	CASSLGTTPNDEQFF
TRBV11-1	TRBJ2-1	CASSLQTGSSYNEQFF
TRBV10-1	TRBJ2-2	CASSGRTWGGELFF